These 18 T cell receptor beta chains originate from one sample sequenced in a study of cytomegalovirus exposure and HLA in healthy donors (TCRdb year 2017). The library was generated by the immunoSEQ multiplex PCR assay. The multiplex PCR relied on a mix of 60 forward primers for TCR Vbeta segments and 13 reverse primers for TCR Jbeta segments. The table comes from immuneACCESS by way of TCRdb, which keeps in-frame sequences with V and J called. Part of the clones is missing from these tables; in studies checked, under half for an unresolved V gene and the rest for unknown reasons. The sample data list around 150,000 clones, and roughly 70% of these were observed just once. 2.5% to 3.5% of the sample lies in the top ten. Sequenced input: PBMCs. The receptors here all came from a male donor in good health and CMV-seronegative.

The CDR3 loop reads CASSLGWGGGGDTYNEQFF. The CDR3 nucleotides are TGTGCCAGCAGCTTGGGCTGGGGGGGTGGAGGGGACACCTACAATGAGCAGTTCTTC. The chain links TRBV5-4 to TRBJ2-1; TRBD2 is a possible D gene (7 bases). Germline loops: CDR1 SGHNT, CDR2 YYREEE (reference sequence). Deletions cut 0 bases from V and 2 bases from J, with 21 bases between. The CDR3 is 19 amino acids.

The V and J genes are TRBV19 and TRBJ2-2, with D possibly TRBD1 on 5 matching bases. CDR1 LNHDA and CDR2 SQIVND come from the germline V gene (reference sequence). The germline V and J ends were trimmed by 2 bases and 7 bases, with 11 bases remaining between them. CDR3 length: 14 residues. CDR3 bases: TGTGCCAGTAGTATAAATGGGGCAAACGGGGAGCTGTTTTTT. It codes for CASSINGANGELFF.

The genes are TRBV5-1 and TRBJ2-6; 7 nucleotides align to TRBD1. Looked up from germline, CDR1 is SGHRS and CDR2 is YFSETQ. The CDR3 covers 16 residues. V trimming: 2 bases; J trimming: 4 bases; junction bases outside the gene matches: 6. The CDR3: CASSFNTGAGANVLTF. In nucleotides, the CDR3 is TGCGCCAGCAGCTTCAACACAGGGGCCGGGGCCAACGTCCTGACTTTC.

The sample holds one count of this clone. This sequence joins TRBV2 and TRBJ1-4, with a weak D call TRBD1 (5 bases). The length of the CDR3 is 12 residues. With 3 bases removed from V and 14 bases from J, the gap between germline ends came to 13 bases. Germline values: CDR1 SNHLY, CDR2 FYNNEI. The CDR3 coding sequence is TGTGCCAGCAGTGAGTCTGGCAGGGATCTGTTTTTT. It encodes CASSESGRDLFF.

As DNA, the CDR3 is TGTGCCAGCAGTCAATGGGGACTTGACACAGATACGCAGTATTTT. It specifies CASSQWGLDTDTQYF. The chain employs TRBV28 and TRBJ2-3; perhaps TRBD2 as D (6 bases). Trimming shortened V by 5 bases and J by 2 bases, and 14 bases separated the two germline ends. This CDR3 is 15 amino acids long. Germline V lookup: CDR1 MDHEN, CDR2 SYDVKM.

DNA for the CDR3: TGTGCCAGCACCCAGGGGGAGGAAGATACGCAGTATTTT. It translates to CASTQGEEDTQYF. This chain joins TRBV2 and TRBJ2-3; the D gene is possibly TRBD1 (7 bases). Germline values: CDR1 SNHLY, CDR2 FYNNEI. The CDR3 sequence is 13 residues long. Trimming took off 7 bases at V and 5 bases at J, with 13 bases between the two ends.

This clone appeared once. The rearrangement joins TRBV9 to TRBJ1-1; weak D call: TRBD1 (5 bases). The V end was cut by 7 bases, the J end by 4 bases, with 14 bases between. Germline CDR1 and CDR2: SGDLS and YYNGEE. The CDR3 totals 13 residues. CDR3 coding DNA: TGTGCCAGCGCCCTTACCGGGGGCACTGAAGCTTTCTTT. Translated, it gives CASALTGGTEAFF.

The chain employs TRBV30 and TRBJ2-1; 12 bases align to TRBD1. After removal of 5 bases from V and 7 bases from J, the junction contained 6 bases not matched to a gene. The germline V gene has CDR1 GTSNPN and CDR2 SVGIG (reference sequence). This CDR3 is 14 amino acids long. This chain's CDR3 is CAWGGTGGGNEQFF. In DNA, the CDR3 is TGTGCCTGGGGGGGGACAGGGGGCGGAAATGAGCAGTTCTTC. Complete variable domain (other parts from reference TRBV30 and TRBJ2-1): SQTIHQWPATLVQPVGSPLSLECTVEGTSNPNLYWYRQAAGRGLQLLFYSVGIGQISSEVPQNLSASRPQDRQFILSSKKLLLSDSGFYLCAWGGTGGGNEQFFGPGTRLTVL.

The chain is built from TRBV5-1 and TRBJ2-3; the match to TRBD2 covers 8 bases. Germline CDR1 SGHRS, CDR2 YFSETQ. Trimming at V came to 0 bases and at J to 5 bases, leaving 14 bases not matched to a gene. The CDR3 runs to 18 residues. As DNA, the CDR3 is TGCGCCAGCAGCTTGGGGCCCTCGACGGGGGGGGCCTTAGATACGCAGTATTTT. Translated: CASSLGPSTGGALDTQYF.

This clone was observed a few times. The chain joins TRBV10-3 to TRBJ1-2, with D unresolved. The CDR3 is 15 amino acids. The V gene's germline CDR1 is ENHRY and CDR2 SYGVKD. Deletions cut 10 bases from V and 0 bases from J, with 18 bases between. The CDR3 nucleotides read TGTGCCACCCTCCCGGAGACGAATTCTAACTATGGCTACACCTTC. Its protein is CATLPETNSNYGYTF.

This chain connects TRBV9 to TRBJ1-1; D is undetermined. V was clipped by 0 bases and J by 4 bases, with 13 bases between them. The CDR3 has 15 amino acids. Looked up from germline, CDR1 is SGDLS and CDR2 is YYNGEE. The CDR3 sequence: CASSVATEGGTEAFF. The CDR3 DNA is TGTGCCAGCAGCGTAGCTACGGAGGGAGGCACTGAAGCTTTCTTT.

This clone was detected only once. The chain joins TRBV4-1 to TRBJ1-1; 7 nucleotides match TRBD1. The V gene end was trimmed by 5 bases and the J gene end by 0 bases; junction bases not matched to a gene: 6. The CDR3 runs to 15 residues. Per germline, CDR1 MGHRA and CDR2 YSYEKL. The CDR3 region has the DNA TGCGCCAGCAGCACAGCAGGGGGATTGAACACTGAAGCTTTCTTT. This translates into CASSTAGGLNTEAFF.

The chain recombines TRBV7-9 with TRBJ2-1; D not resolved. Germline V gene data show CDR1 as SEHNR and CDR2 as FQNEAQ (reference sequence). V lost 4 bases, J lost 3 bases, and 4 bases lay in between. This CDR3 contains 12 residues. The DNA of the CDR3 is TGTGCCAGCAGCTCCTTCTACAATGAGCAGTTCTTC. This sequence encodes CASSSFYNEQFF.

V is TRBV7-9 and J is TRBJ2-3; a weak D match, TRBD1 (7 bases). The CDR3 is made up of 18 amino acids. Deletions cut 0 bases from V and 3 bases from J, with 19 bases between. Germline V gene lookup returns CDR1 SEHNR and CDR2 FQNEAQ (reference sequence). This chain's CDR3 is CASSLAEGRQGSTDTQYF. The CDR3 bases are TGTGCCAGCAGCTTAGCGGAGGGACGACAGGGATCGACAGATACGCAGTATTTT. Using reference TRBV7-9 and TRBJ2-3 for the parts outside the CDR3, the full variable domain is DTGVSQNPRHKITKRGQNVTFRCDPISEHNRLYWYRQTLGQGPEFLTYFQNEAQLEKSRLLSDRFSAERPKGSFSTLEIQRTEQGDSAMYLCASSLAEGRQGSTDTQYFGPGTRLTVL.

The chain carries TRBV28 and TRBJ1-1, with a weak D call TRBD1 (6 bases). The CDR3 spans 12 residues. From germline, CDR1 is MDHEN and CDR2 SYDVKM. Between the trimmed V and J ends, which lost 8 bases and 7 bases, there was a span of 14 bases. CDR3 loop: CASGTGKIEAFF. CDR3 DNA sequence: TGTGCCAGCGGAACAGGGAAAATTGAAGCTTTCTTT. The whole variable domain, remainder taken from reference TRBV28 and TRBJ1-1, is DVKVTQSSRYLVKRTGEKVFLECVQDMDHENMFWYRQDPGLGLRLIYFSYDVKMKEKGDIPEGYSVSREKKERFSLILESASTNQTSMYLCASGTGKIEAFFGQGTRLTVV.

The V call is TRBV19, the J call TRBJ2-7; 8 bases fit TRBD1. V lost 4 bases to trimming and J lost 1 base; unmatched junction nucleotides: 6. CDR3 length: 15 amino acids. Germline V gene data show CDR1 as LNHDA and CDR2 as SQIVND (reference sequence). The chain's CDR3 is CASSTRTGRSYEQYF. The CDR3 bases are TGTGCCAGTAGTACCCGGACAGGGAGGTCCTACGAGCAGTACTTC.

V gene TRBV30 combines with J gene TRBJ2-1; D possibly corresponds to TRBD1 (5 bases). CDR1 and CDR2 (germline): GTSNPN, SVGIG (reference sequence). The CDR3 sequence is 14 residues long. Trimming cost V 5 bases and J 0 bases, with 11 bases left between them. The CDR3 is CAWDRESSYNEQFF. DNA for the CDR3: TGTGCCTGGGACAGAGAAAGCTCCTACAATGAGCAGTTCTTC. Filled out from reference TRBV30 and TRBJ2-1, the complete variable domain reads SQTIHQWPATLVQPVGSPLSLECTVEGTSNPNLYWYRQAAGRGLQLLFYSVGIGQISSEVPQNLSASRPQDRQFILSSKKLLLSDSGFYLCAWDRESSYNEQFFGPGTRLTVL.

V and J are TRBV30 and TRBJ2-7; 10 bases agree with TRBD2. Looked up from germline, CDR1 is GTSNPN and CDR2 is SVGIG (reference sequence). V shed 3 bases and J 4 bases; nucleotides not matched to a gene: 6. The CDR3 loop spans 14 amino acids. The CDR3 is CAWRRTSGAYEQYF. The CDR3 nucleotides read TGTGCCTGGAGACGGACTAGCGGAGCTTACGAGCAGTACTTC.